Described below is a single T cell receptor (beta chain) sequence and its context. This CDR3 is also generated by other DNA sequences in the sample. These data belong to a study of Ad26.COV2.S vaccination and SARS-CoV-2 variants. Some clones are missing from TCRdb's copy, which holds only in-frame ones; the method was immunoSEQ multiplex PCR. The table includes about 350,000 clones, approximately 90% detected once. Noted treatment: roughly 20 received Ad26.COV2.S at low or high dose, single or two shots; roughly five received placebo; per-sample allocation not given. Samples analyzed were those drawn on day 63 after the first vaccine or placebo injection. Cohort 1b enrolled adults aged 18-55 years in Boston. Looked up from germline, CDR1 is SGHRS and CDR2 is YFSETQ. Trimming shortened V by 0 bases and J by 0 bases, and 10 bases separated the two germline ends. CDR3 size: 16 residues.

The starting material was peripheral blood, obtained in a trial of Ad26.COV2.S vaccine versus placebo. The chain links TRBV5-1 to TRBJ1-3, with a possible D match to TRBD1 (5 bases). This clonotype originated in a person between 18 and 65 years old who received the Ad26.COV2.S COVID-19 vaccine or a placebo. Written as DNA, the CDR3 is TGCGCCAGCAGCTTGGGGGGCCCGGGCTCTGGAAACACCATATATTTT. Protein product: CASSLGGPGSGNTIYF.